These 7 T cell receptor beta chains came from one sample sequenced in a study of T cells in women clearing cervical HPV infection. Using immunoSEQ multiplex PCR, the repertoire was profiled, and TCRdb retains in-frame clones only, with some absent. The listing contains some 25,000 clones. Source material: blood buffy coat. The receptors stem from a woman between 18 and 69 years old with a cervical HPV16 infection that either progressed to CIN3+ or cleared (not recorded which).

As to this clone: The read ends 3 residues early relative to the CDR3; the germline J gene fills the gap. This chain joins TRBV6-1 and TRBJ1-5; D uncertain. The CDR3 totals 13 residues. V dropped 1 base and J dropped 7 bases, with 8 bases sitting between them. Germline V lookup: CDR1 MNHNS, CDR2 SASEGT. The CDR3 loop reads CASSEVPAQPQHF. The DNA read from the CDR3 is TGTGCCAGCAGTGAAGTTCCAGCGCAGCCC.

With respect to this clone: The read stops 3 residues short of the end of the CDR3; the missing end is completed from the germline J gene. The chain uses TRBV7-9 and TRBJ2-3; tentatively, D is TRBD1 (5 bases). Germline V gives CDR1 SEHNR, CDR2 FQNEAQ (reference sequence). The CDR3 loop spans 14 amino acids. This CDR3 reads CASSQRQYQETQYF. CDR3 DNA, as far as it was read: TGTGCCAGCAGCCAAAGACAGTACCAAGAGACG. Supplemented by reference TRBV7-9 and TRBJ2-3, the full variable domain reads DTGVSQNPRHKITKRGQNVTFRCDPISEHNRLYWYRQTLGQGPEFLTYFQNEAQLEKSRLLSDRFSAERPKGSFSTLEIQRTEQGDSAMYLCASSQRQYQETQYFGPGTRLTVL.

Note on this clone: Read data end 3 residues before the CDR3 end; the end is taken from the germline J gene. This rearrangement joins TRBV5-1 to TRBJ2-5, with a weak D call TRBD1 (5 bases). CDR3 size: 13 residues. The V and J ends lost 4 bases and 1 base respectively, with 8 bases between them. Germline CDR1 is SGHRS and CDR2 is YFSETQ. The DNA read from the CDR3 is TGCGCCAGCAGCGTAGGGGCCCAAGAGACC. This sequence encodes CASSVGAQET. The complete CDR3 sequence is CASSVGAQETQYF.

Details on this clone: The read is 3 residues too short to cover the CDR3 end, so that end is filled in from the germline J gene. The rearrangement joins TRBV6-2 or TRBV6-3 to TRBJ1-1, with unresolved D. Germline V gives CDR1 MNHEY, CDR2 SVGEGT. V dropped 8 bases and J dropped 1 base, with 14 bases sitting between them. The CDR3 loop spans 14 amino acids. CDR3 residues: CASARTPGNTEAFF. CDR3 DNA (partial): TGTGCCAGCGCACGTACCCCAGGGAACACTGAA.

Remarks on this clone: The DNA ends 3 residues before the CDR3 does, and the rest of the CDR3 is filled in from the germline J gene. V gene TRBV20-1 combines with J gene TRBJ2-5; D is perhaps TRBD2 (6 bases). Germline V lookup: CDR1 DFQATT, CDR2 SNEGSKA (reference sequence). Trimming removed 4 bases at V and 5 bases at J, with 17 bases between. The CDR3 consists of 14 residues. The DNA read from the CDR3 is TGCAGTGCTACCCCTAGCGCCCAGTGGGAGACC. It codes for CSATPSAQWET. The entire CDR3 protein is CSATPSAQWETQYF.

About this clone itself: The CDR3 end is not reached by the read, which stops 3 residues before it; the germline J gene fills it in. The chain couples TRBV12-3 or TRBV12-4 to TRBJ2-4, with D uncertain. The V gene lost 2 bases and the J gene lost 9 bases, with 11 bases spanning the gap. The CDR3 sequence is 13 residues long. Here the CDR3 reads CASSLRDIGIQYF. The sequenced part of the CDR3 DNA is TGTGCCAGCAGTTTACGAGACATCGGCATT.

Notes on this clone: The read stops 3 residues short of the end of the CDR3; the missing end is completed from the germline J gene. V usage is TRBV30 and J usage is TRBJ2-1; perhaps TRBD1 as D (6 bases). CDR1 GTSNPN and CDR2 SVGIG come from the germline V gene (reference sequence). V was trimmed by 3 bases and J by 9 bases, leaving 12 bases between them. This CDR3 spans 12 amino acids. The CDR3: CAWRPVGGEQFF. The sequenced CDR3 bases are TGTGCCTGGAGACCCGTAGGGGGTGAG.